The clone carrying this T cell receptor (beta chain) was detected many times. Amplification targeted the TCR beta CDR3 regions, with RNA transcripts as the source material. The first-round RT-PCR employed HTBI primers together with the Qiagen OneStep RT-PCR kit. A multiplex PCR was then performed as the second round. TCRdb called the multiplex PCR reads again in MiXCR, with one record for every CDR3 protein. The sample shows hundreds of thousands of distinct CDR3 sequences, over 40% of them seen only once. This CDR3 contains 16 residues. CDR1 and CDR2 (germline): SGDLS, YYNGEE. With 4 bases removed from V and 3 bases from J, the gap between germline ends came to 19 bases. Other autoimmune diseases, uncontrolled infections, pregnancy or lactation excluded patients from enrollment. This sample is drawn from a study of Graves' ophthalmopathy and Graves' hyperthyroidism.

The source of this sequence is an adult man with Graves' ophthalmopathy. The chain recombines TRBV9 with TRBJ1-2; D is ambiguous. The sequencing sample was made of peripheral blood. Written as DNA, the CDR3 is TGTGCCAGCAGCCCCCGGTCCTCCTCAGACGACTATGGCTACACCTTC. It yields the protein CASSPRSSSDDYGYTF.